Following are 9 T cell receptor beta chains from one sample sequenced in a study of cytomegalovirus exposure and HLA in healthy donors. PCR was performed using 60 Vbeta and 13 Jbeta primers. Libraries were prepared by immunoSEQ multiplex PCR; TCRdb keeps only in-frame clonotypes and omits some of them. The repertoire includes roughly 100,000 clones, over 70% of them detected once, and approximately 0.8% sits in the top ten. The specimen sequenced was PBMCs. These receptors all stem from a boy under 18 in good health and CMV-seronegative.

J is TRBJ2-7 and V is TRBV10-1, with a possible D match to TRBD2 (6 bases). The V and J ends lost 6 bases and 6 bases respectively, with 15 bases between them. Germline CDR1 is WNHNN and CDR2 is SYGVQD (reference sequence). CDR3 size: 13 residues. CDR3 DNA sequence: TGCGCCAGCAGAAAGACTAGTTTCTGCGAGCAGTACTTC. It translates to CASRKTSFCEQYF.

The sample holds one count of this clone. This chain links TRBV6-5 with TRBJ2-7; a weak D match, TRBD2 (5 bases). Trimming shortened V by 0 bases and J by 4 bases, and 13 bases separated the two germline ends. The CDR3 runs 15 residues. Per germline, CDR1 MNHEY and CDR2 SVGAGI. The CDR3 protein is CASSYSSAFTYEQYF. The CDR3 nucleotides read TGTGCCAGCAGTTACTCTAGCGCCTTTACGTACGAGCAGTACTTC.

This clone was counted a few times. V and J are TRBV14 and TRBJ2-7; TRBD2 matches at 9 bases. The ends lost 3 bases at V and 4 bases at J; junction bases unmatched: 7. Germline CDR1 is SGHDN and CDR2 is FVKESK. This CDR3 spans 15 amino acids. CDR3 loop: CASSHQLAGGYEQYF. The CDR3 DNA reads TGTGCCAGCAGCCATCAACTAGCGGGCGGGTACGAGCAGTACTTC.

This sequence joins TRBV11-2 and TRBJ2-7; 9 bases are shared with TRBD1. The CDR3 has 16 residues. Germline assignment: CDR1 SGHAT and CDR2 FQNNGV. Losses at the gene ends were 0 bases for V and 1 base for J; bases not matched to a gene: 4. The CDR3 DNA sequence: TGTGCCAGCAGCTTAGAAGGGACAGGGACTTCCTACGAGCAGTACTTC. Translation gives CASSLEGTGTSYEQYF.

This clone has more than one count but fewer than ten. This sequence joins TRBV7-3 and TRBJ2-1; D remains unclear. Trimming took off 3 bases at V and 9 bases at J, with 12 bases between the two ends. CDR3 size: 13 residues. Germline lookup yields CDR1 SGHTA and CDR2 FQGTGA. For the CDR3, the DNA is TGTGCCAGCAGCTTGAGCTATGTTAGTGAGCAGTTCTTC. Residues: CASSLSYVSEQFF. The whole variable domain, filled in from reference TRBV7-3 and TRBJ2-1, reads GAGVSQTPSNKVTEKGKYVELRCDPISGHTALYWYRQSLGQGPEFLIYFQGTGAADDSGLPNDRFFAVRPEGSVSTLKIQRTERGDSAVYLCASSLSYVSEQFFGPGTRLTVL.

The CDR3 reads CASSDDGQGTGELFF. CDR3 nucleotides: TGTGCCAGCAGTGACGACGGACAGGGCACCGGGGAGCTGTTTTTT. The rearrangement links TRBV6-4 to TRBJ2-2; 8 bases agree with TRBD1. With V trimmed by 2 bases and J by 4 bases, 3 bases remained unmatched. The germline V gene has CDR1 MRHNA and CDR2 SNTAGT. The CDR3 extends over 15 amino acids.

This clone was detected only a few times. This chain links TRBV5-1 with TRBJ2-1, with 14 bases that match TRBD2. After removal of 5 bases from V and 2 bases from J, the junction contained 15 bases not matched to a gene. The CDR3 runs 20 residues. Germline loops: CDR1 SGHRS, CDR2 YFSETQ. CDR3 in amino acids: CASSLLSRTSGRRTYNEQFF. The CDR3 nucleotides are TGCGCCAGCAGTTTACTCTCCAGGACTAGCGGGAGGAGGACCTACAATGAGCAGTTCTTC. Full variable domain (outside the CDR3, taken from reference TRBV5-1 and TRBJ2-1): KAGVTQTPRYLIKTRGQQVTLSCSPISGHRSVSWYQQTPGQGLQFLFEYFSETQRNKGNFPGRFSGRQFSNSRSEMNVSTLELGDSALYLCASSLLSRTSGRRTYNEQFFGPGTRLTVL.

The rearrangement joins TRBV7-8 to TRBJ2-7, with TRBD2 identical over 7 bases. The germline V gene has CDR1 SGHVS and CDR2 FQNEAQ. The V segment lost 5 bases and the J segment 1 base; nucleotides outside the gene matches: 11. The CDR3 runs 16 residues. The CDR3 bases are TGTGCCAGCAGCCGCTTGGGGGGGAGCGAATCCTACGAGCAGTACTTC. It translates to CASSRLGGSESYEQYF.

The CDR3 spells CASSPGLAESSYNEQFF. The CDR3 DNA reads as TGTGCCAGCAGCCCGGGACTAGCGGAGAGCTCCTACAATGAGCAGTTCTTC. The J gene is TRBJ2-1, the V gene TRBV9; TRBD2 matches 11 bases. J lost 0 bases, V lost 4 bases, and 6 bases had no gene match. The CDR3 covers 17 residues. Germline CDR1 is SGDLS and CDR2 is YYNGEE.